What follows describes a single T cell receptor (beta chain). TCRdb keeps only in-frame clones here, not all; method: immunoSEQ multiplex PCR. The data show about 2,200,000 clones, roughly 91% seen once. V lost 3 bases to trimming and J lost 5 bases; unmatched junction nucleotides: 7. Germline V CDR1 and CDR2: WNHNN, SYGVQD (reference sequence). This CDR3 contains 15 residues. This sample is part of a study of shared clonotypes between healthy human individuals. For the study at large: In total, the donors were a couple of women and a few men aged 18 to 49.

Selected positively for CCR7 and CD45RO-negative, naive CD8 cells excluded terminally differentiated effector memory CD45RA+ cells. The receptor comes from a man between 18 and 35 years old in good health. Some clones in this sample may be carry-over from other donors' samples. The V gene is TRBV10-1, the J gene TRBJ2-1; 7 positions agree with TRBD2. The sequencing sample was made of naive CD8+ T cells from PBMCs. This CDR3 reads CASSERAGAHNEQFF. The CDR3 DNA reads as TGCGCCAGCAGTGAAAGGGCGGGAGCTCACAATGAGCAGTTCTTC.